A single sample gave rise to the 21 T cell receptor beta chains below, sequenced in a study of CD8+ T cells in alopecia areata. RNA was isolated and reverse transcribed to cDNA, the sequencing template. Repertoires were generated with immunoSEQ multiplex PCR, while TCRdb's copy carries only in-frame clones and drops some. The sample lists fewer than 250,000 clones, 60% occurring once. Specified treatment: oral pan-JAK inhibitor, 5-10 mg twice daily. The sample in question was CD4+ T cells sorted from blood, obtained at week 24, from a patient treated with tofacitinib. Receptors were obtained from a human donor with alopecia areata.

The chain links TRBV30 to TRBJ2-7; weak D call: TRBD2 (6 bases). The CDR3 has 14 amino acids. The V gene's germline CDR1 is GTSNPN and CDR2 SVGIG (reference sequence). Deletions cut 1 base from V and 3 bases from J, with 13 bases between. CDR3 sequence reads: CAWSEGGLDYEQYF. CDR3 DNA: TGTGCCTGGAGTGAGGGAGGACTTGACTACGAGCAGTACTTC.

The V call is TRBV10-3, the J call TRBJ2-5, with D uncertain. The CDR3 consists of 11 residues. Trimming removed 9 bases at V and 4 bases at J, with 9 bases between. The germline gives CDR1 ENHRY, CDR2 SYGVKD. As DNA, the CDR3 is TGTGCCATAGCCCAAGGAGAGACCCAGTACTTC. Translated: CAIAQGETQYF.

This chain uses TRBV15 with TRBJ2-1, with 9 bases identical to TRBD2. The CDR3 runs to 13 residues. Trimming cost V 5 bases and J 9 bases; bases outside gene matches: 5. In germline, CDR1 is LNHNV, CDR2 YYDKDF (reference sequence). CDR3 residues: CATSLAGGTEQFF. CDR3 in DNA: TGTGCCACCAGCTTGGCGGGGGGGACTGAGCAGTTCTTC.

In this sample, this clone turned up a few times. The chain links TRBV30 to TRBJ2-1, with D perhaps matching TRBD1 (6 bases). Trimming shortened V by 4 bases and J by 0 bases, and 13 bases separated the two germline ends. CDR3 length: 15 residues. Germline-derived CDR1 and CDR2 are GTSNPN and SVGIG (reference sequence). CDR3 in DNA: TGTGCCTGGAAGGGGGACGGAAGCTCCTACAATGAGCAGTTCTTC. This translates into CAWKGDGSSYNEQFF.

CDR3 protein: CASSYPTPFGTGELFF. Written as DNA, the CDR3 is TGTGCCAGCAGTTACCCAACACCCTTCGGGACCGGGGAGCTGTTTTTT. The gene calls are TRBV6-5 and TRBJ2-2; D is unclear. CDR1 is MNHEY, CDR2 SVGAGI, per germline. Trimming shortened V by 2 bases and J by 5 bases, and 15 bases separated the two germline ends. The CDR3 spans 16 residues.

This chain joins TRBV29-1 and TRBJ2-5, with 10 bases that match TRBD1. This CDR3 spans 14 amino acids. The germline V gene encodes CDR1 SQVTM and CDR2 ANQGSEA. Trimming cost V 4 bases and J 4 bases; bases outside gene matches: 6. The CDR3 nucleotides are TGCAGCGTTGCGGTTAGGACAGGGGGAGAGACCCAGTACTTC. As protein: CSVAVRTGGETQYF. The full variable domain, completed using reference TRBV29-1 and TRBJ2-5, is SAVISQKPSRDICQRGTSLTIQCQVDSQVTMMFWYRQQPGQSLTLIATANQGSEATYESGFVIDKFPISRPNLTFSTLTVSNMSPEDSSIYLCSVAVRTGGETQYFGPGTRLLVL.

The chain carries TRBV19 and TRBJ2-3, with D possibly being TRBD2 (5 bases). V was trimmed by 1 base and J by 1 base, leaving 12 bases between them. The CDR3 spans 16 residues. Germline CDR1 is LNHDA and CDR2 is SQIVND (reference sequence). The CDR3 is CASSIGGGVGTDTQYF. CDR3 nucleotides: TGTGCCAGTAGTATAGGAGGAGGAGTAGGCACAGATACGCAGTATTTT.

This clone was detected a few times. J is TRBJ1-5 and V is TRBV27, with D possibly TRBD1 on 6 matching bases. Deletions cut 3 bases from V and 3 bases from J, with 12 bases between. The CDR3 length is 15 residues. Germline V gives CDR1 MNHEY, CDR2 SMNVEV (reference sequence). CDR3 bases: TGTGCCAGCAGTTTCGGGGGCGGTAACAATCAGCCCCAGCATTTT. It specifies CASSFGGGNNQPQHF.

J is TRBJ1-1 and V is TRBV2; tentatively, D is TRBD1 (5 bases). Trimming took 5 bases from V and 4 from J, leaving 14 bases between them. CDR3 length equals 14 residues. Germline V CDR1 and CDR2: SNHLY, FYNNEI. The CDR3 sequence is CASSNRQGRTEAFF. The CDR3 DNA reads TGTGCCAGCAGTAATCGGCAGGGACGCACTGAAGCTTTCTTT. Drawing the rest from reference TRBV2 and TRBJ1-1, the complete variable domain is EPEVTQTPSHQVTQMGQEVILRCVPISNHLYFYWYRQILGQKVEFLVSFYNNEISEKSEIFDDQFSVERPDGSNFTLKIRSTKLEDSAMYFCASSNRQGRTEAFFGQGTRLTVV.

This clone showed up just a few times. The chain recombines TRBV21-1 with TRBJ2-3. TRBV21-1 constitutes a pseudogene. CDR3 size: 16 residues. The CDR3 coding sequence is TGTGCCAGCAGCAAAGCTGGGACCCAATTCACAGATACGCAGTATTTT. It codes for CASSKAGTQFTDTQYF.

This chain joins TRBV4-2 and TRBJ2-1, with D possibly matching TRBD2 (5 bases). In germline, CDR1 is LGHNA, CDR2 YNFKEQ. The CDR3 spans 15 residues. V gave up 2 bases and J gave up 0 bases, with 8 bases separating them. As DNA, the CDR3 is TGTGCCAGCAGCCAACAACTAGGCTCCTACAATGAGCAGTTCTTC. Encoded protein: CASSQQLGSYNEQFF.

This chain connects TRBV27 to TRBJ2-3; 7 positions agree with TRBD2. Germline-derived CDR1 and CDR2 are MNHEY and SMNVEV (reference sequence). Trimming at V came to 3 bases and at J to 4 bases, leaving 1 base not matched to a gene. The CDR3 extends over 13 amino acids. The CDR3 spells CASSFREADTQYF. In DNA form, the CDR3 reads TGTGCCAGCAGTTTTCGGGAGGCAGATACGCAGTATTTT.

This clone was picked up a small number of times. The chain couples TRBV6-6 to TRBJ2-1; 9 bases match TRBD1. Per germline, CDR1 MNHNY and CDR2 SVGAGI (reference sequence). The CDR3 extends over 14 amino acids. The junction had 4 bases not matched to a gene; V was cut back by 6 bases and J by 4 bases. CDR3 DNA sequence: TGTGCCAGCAGGCGGGACAGGGATTACAATGAGCAGTTCTTC. This codes for CASRRDRDYNEQFF.

The chain uses TRBV7-7 and TRBJ2-3, with 8 bases fitting TRBD2. Germline V gene lookup returns CDR1 SSHAT and CDR2 FNYEAQ (reference sequence). Trimming cost V 4 bases and J 4 bases; bases outside gene matches: 1. CDR3 size: 13 residues. The CDR3 is CASSSGGPDTQYF. The DNA for the CDR3 is TGTGCCAGCAGCTCGGGGGGGCCAGATACGCAGTATTTT.

The V call is TRBV18, the J call TRBJ2-7; 8 positions agree with TRBD1. Trimming at V came to 0 bases and at J to 3 bases, leaving 10 bases not matched to a gene. The germline V gene encodes CDR1 KGHSH and CDR2 LQKENI. The CDR3 loop spans 17 amino acids. CDR3 amino acids: CASSPPGQALGNYEQYF. The DNA of the CDR3 is TGTGCCAGCTCACCACCGGGACAGGCTTTGGGGAACTACGAGCAGTACTTC.

The chain has TRBV2 and TRBJ1-1; 10 nucleotides line up with TRBD1. Losses at the gene ends were 6 bases for V and 1 base for J; bases not matched to a gene: 5. Germline V gives CDR1 SNHLY, CDR2 FYNNEI. The CDR3 is 15 residues long. The CDR3 loop reads CASRPGQGRNTEAFF. As DNA, the CDR3 is TGTGCCAGCAGGCCGGGACAGGGGAGGAACACTGAAGCTTTCTTT.

This chain joins TRBV30 and TRBJ1-5; 8 positions match TRBD1. From germline, CDR1 is GTSNPN and CDR2 SVGIG (reference sequence). Trimming at V came to 5 bases and at J to 5 bases, leaving 5 bases not matched to a gene. The CDR3 loop spans 13 amino acids. CDR3 in DNA: TGTGCCTGGGGACAGGGTAAGGATCAGCCCCAGCATTTT. Its translation is CAWGQGKDQPQHF.

The chain has TRBV10-3 and TRBJ1-1; D not resolved. The CDR3 contains 12 residues. CDR1 and CDR2 from the germline V gene are ENHRY and SYGVKD. V shed 10 bases and J shed 2 bases, with 11 bases lying between them. For the CDR3, the DNA is TGTGCCACTAGGGCCACCAACACTGAAGCTTTCTTT. It codes for CATRATNTEAFF.

This rearrangement joins TRBV4-3 to TRBJ2-1, with D tentatively TRBD1 (5 bases). Deletions cut 0 bases from V and 3 bases from J, with 12 bases between. This CDR3 region has 16 residues. Per germline, CDR1 LGHNA and CDR2 YSLEER. The CDR3 sequence: CASSQEKTVFYNEQFF. As DNA, the CDR3 is TGCGCCAGCAGCCAAGAAAAGACAGTTTTCTACAATGAGCAGTTCTTC.

This clone was seen once. This chain joins TRBV6-1 and TRBJ1-2, with 9 bases fitting TRBD1. V gave up 7 bases and J gave up 6 bases; unmatched junction bases: 6. The germline CDR1 and CDR2 sequences are MNHNS and SASEGT. The CDR3 runs to 13 residues. The CDR3 nucleotides read TGTGCCAGCAAACCGACAGGGGGTCATGGCTACACCTTC. Translated: CASKPTGGHGYTF.

The table lists this clone with a few counts. The chain links TRBV7-3 to TRBJ2-1; D tentatively reads TRBD1 or TRBD2 (6 bases each). V lost 2 bases and J 6 bases, leaving 11 bases between the germline ends. Germline V lookup: CDR1 SGHTA, CDR2 FQGTGA. The CDR3 sequence is 14 residues long. The DNA for the CDR3 is TGTGCCAGCAGCTTAGGGGGGCTCGGCAATGAGCAGTTCTTC. This codes for CASSLGGLGNEQFF.